What follows are 22 T cell receptor beta chains derived from one specimen sequenced in a study of radiotherapy plus CTLA-4 blockade in lung cancer. The table came from immunoSEQ multiplex PCR; TCRdb's copy has only in-frame clones and leaves some out. The table lists 90,000 to 100,000 clones, 60% to 75% of them singletons, with approximately 2.8% in the top ten. The starting material was peripheral blood, obtained from a patient treated with radiotherapy plus ipilimumab. Source of these receptors: a human donor with non-small cell lung cancer who had a partial response to radiotherapy plus ipilimumab. Some clones in this sample may be carry-over from other donors' samples.

Comments on this clone: Germline is not matched at one junction end, which may reflect a read error. The V call is TRBV7-9, the J call TRBJ2-5; D unresolved. The CDR3 covers 16 residues. Germline V CDR1 and CDR2: SEHNR, FQNEAQ (reference sequence). In DNA, the CDR3 is TGTGCCGGCAGCGCACGACAAGATGGTTTCCAAGAGACCCAGTACTTC. This sequence encodes CAGSARQDGFQETQYF.

The chain uses TRBV6-5 and TRBJ2-7; D possibly corresponds to TRBD2 (6 bases). The germline CDR1 and CDR2 sequences are MNHEY and SVGAGI. The V gene lost 2 bases and the J gene lost 5 bases, with 16 bases spanning the gap. This CDR3 has 15 amino acids. CDR3: CASSYRAGIGDEQYF. For the CDR3, the DNA is TGTGCCAGCAGTTACCGCGCGGGGATTGGGGACGAGCAGTACTTC.

The CDR3 is CASSLRRGPHPPIQYF. The CDR3 nucleotides read TGTGCCAGCAGCTTGAGGCGGGGGCCCCACCCCCCCATTCAGTACTTC. The gene calls are TRBV7-2 and TRBJ2-4, with D perhaps matching TRBD2 (7 bases). V lost 3 bases and J 9 bases, leaving 21 bases between the germline ends. In germline, CDR1 is SGHTA, CDR2 FQGNSA. The CDR3 runs to 16 residues.

This chain uses TRBV28 with TRBJ2-1; D may be TRBD2 (6 bases). From germline, CDR1 is MDHEN and CDR2 SYDVKM. The length of the CDR3 is 15 residues. V was shortened by 6 bases and J by 9 bases, with 21 bases between the two germline ends. CDR3 coding DNA: TGTGCCAGCAGCCCCGCGGGGACGCCTGCACGTGAGCAGTTCTTC. Translated, it gives CASSPAGTPAREQFF. The full variable domain, its missing parts supplied by reference TRBV28 and TRBJ2-1, is DVKVTQSSRYLVKRTGEKVFLECVQDMDHENMFWYRQDPGLGLRLIYFSYDVKMKEKGDIPEGYSVSREKKERFSLILESASTNQTSMYLCASSPAGTPAREQFFGPGTRLTVL.

The chain carries TRBV7-7 and TRBJ2-5, with unresolved D. The assigned J gene may be wrong: the sequence end matches TRBJ2-7 better. CDR1 SSHAT and CDR2 FNYEAQ come from the germline V gene (reference sequence). The CDR3 is made up of 12 amino acids. CDR3 protein: CGVGPQVVEQYF. CDR3 DNA: TGTGGCGTCGGCCCCCAGGTGGTCGAGCAGTACTTC.

The chain employs TRBV7-2 and TRBJ2-3; D uncertain. The CDR3 runs 14 residues. V shed 1 base and J shed 2 bases, with 7 bases lying between them. Per the germline V gene, CDR1 is SGHTA and CDR2 is FQGNSA. Here the CDR3 DNA reads TGTGCCAGCAGCTTAGAACATGCCACAGATACGCAGTATTTT. Its protein product is CASSLEHATDTQYF.

The rearrangement joins TRBV6-5 to TRBJ2-3; D remains ambiguous. There are 13 residues in the CDR3. CDR1 and CDR2 from the germline V gene are MNHEY and SVGAGI. Trimming shortened V by 0 bases and J by 6 bases, and 7 bases separated the two germline ends. The CDR3 loop reads CASSYSKSDTQYF. The CDR3 DNA reads as TGTGCCAGCAGTTACTCGAAGAGTGATACGCAGTATTTT.

This rearrangement joins TRBV18 to TRBJ1-5; weak D call: TRBD1 (5 bases). CDR1 and CDR2 from the germline V gene are KGHSH and LQKENI. The CDR3 has 15 amino acids. With 6 bases removed from V and 2 bases from J, the gap between germline ends came to 14 bases. The CDR3: CASSPGAGRNQPQHF. In DNA form, the CDR3 reads TGTGCCAGCTCCCCGGGTGCAGGGCGCAATCAGCCCCAGCATTTT. Using reference TRBV18 and TRBJ1-5 for the parts outside the CDR3, the full variable domain is NAGVMQNPRHLVRRRGQEARLRCSPMKGHSHVYWYRQLPEEGLKFMVYLQKENIIDESGMPKERFSAEFPKEGPSILRIQQVVRGDSAAYFCASSPGAGRNQPQHFGDGTRLSIL.

Written as DNA, the CDR3 is TGTGCCAGCAGCCGACAGGGAACCTACGAGCAGTACTTC. As protein: CASSRQGTYEQYF. The chain is built from TRBV6-5 and TRBJ2-7, with 7 bases identical to TRBD1. The CDR3 contains 13 residues. Germline CDR1 reads MNHEY; CDR2 reads SVGAGI. J was trimmed by 2 bases and V by 6 bases; bases with no gene match: 4.

The gene calls are TRBV18 and TRBJ1-1; 10 bases line up with TRBD1. CDR3 length: 18 amino acids. CDR1 and CDR2 (germline): KGHSH, LQKENI. The V gene end was trimmed by 3 bases and the J gene end by 1 base; junction bases not matched to a gene: 11. The CDR3 sequence: CASSPHIIRDRGNTEAFF. In nucleotides, the CDR3 is TGTGCCAGCTCACCTCATATCATCCGGGACAGGGGGAACACTGAAGCTTTCTTT.

This chain connects TRBV18 to TRBJ2-3; 8 bases map to TRBD1. Trimming cost V 1 base and J 2 bases; bases outside gene matches: 5. Looked up from germline, CDR1 is KGHSH and CDR2 is LQKENI. The CDR3 runs 16 residues. CDR3 nucleotide sequence: TGTGCCAGCTCACCACGGACAGGGCGTCCCACAGATACGCAGTATTTT. This translates into CASSPRTGRPTDTQYF. The variable domain in full, completed from reference TRBV18 and TRBJ2-3, reads NAGVMQNPRHLVRRRGQEARLRCSPMKGHSHVYWYRQLPEEGLKFMVYLQKENIIDESGMPKERFSAEFPKEGPSILRIQQVVRGDSAAYFCASSPRTGRPTDTQYFGPGTRLTVL.

The chain couples TRBV27 to TRBJ2-7; D perhaps matches TRBD1 (6 bases). Per the germline V gene, CDR1 is MNHEY and CDR2 is SMNVEV (reference sequence). V was clipped by 2 bases and J by 2 bases, with 10 bases between them. The CDR3 consists of 14 residues. In DNA, the CDR3 is TGTGCCAGCAGTTTAAGCACAGGGACCTACGAGCAGTACTTC. Translation gives CASSLSTGTYEQYF.

This clone was picked up a small number of times. This rearrangement joins TRBV11-3 to TRBJ2-7; possible D gene TRBD2, 5 bases. The ends were cut back, 6 bases at V and 6 bases at J, with 9 bases in the middle. Germline V gene sequence: CDR1 SGHNT, CDR2 YENEEA. This CDR3 is 11 amino acids long. CDR3 amino acids: CASRGSFEQYF. CDR3 bases: TGTGCCAGCAGGGGGAGCTTCGAGCAGTACTTC.

V usage is TRBV29-1 and J usage is TRBJ1-4, with 9 bases matching TRBD1. Losses at the gene ends were 4 bases for V and 8 bases for J; bases not matched to a gene: 2. Germline CDR1 is SQVTM and CDR2 is ANQGSEA. The CDR3 runs to 12 residues. The CDR3 DNA reads TGCAGCGTTGGACAGGGGGTAGAAAAACTGTTTTTT. It yields the protein CSVGQGVEKLFF.

The V and J genes are TRBV5-8 and TRBJ1-4, with 9 bases that match TRBD1. V dropped 4 bases and J dropped 4; count of bases not matched to a gene: 11. This CDR3 is 17 amino acids long. CDR1 SGHTS and CDR2 YDEGEE come from the germline V gene. The CDR3 DNA is TGTGCCAGCAGCCCACCGGGACAGGGAAGGATTAATGAAAAACTGTTTTTT. It yields the protein CASSPPGQGRINEKLFF.

The chain combines TRBV2 with TRBJ1-6; D is uncertain. CDR1 and CDR2 (germline): SNHLY, FYNNEI. V shed 6 bases and J shed 7 bases, with 13 bases lying between them. This CDR3 has 14 amino acids. The CDR3 sequence is CASSRSAGNSPLHF. The CDR3, as DNA: TGTGCCAGCAGCAGGTCGGCGGGGAATTCACCCCTCCACTTT. The whole variable domain, remainder taken from reference TRBV2 and TRBJ1-6, is EPEVTQTPSHQVTQMGQEVILRCVPISNHLYFYWYRQILGQKVEFLVSFYNNEISEKSEIFDDQFSVERPDGSNFTLKIRSTKLEDSAMYFCASSRSAGNSPLHFGNGTRLTVT.

V gene TRBV4-2 combines with J gene TRBJ2-1, with 8 positions matching TRBD2. Germline CDR1 reads LGHNA; CDR2 reads YNFKEQ. J gave up 8 bases and V 0 bases, and 12 bases lay outside the gene matches. This CDR3 has 17 residues. The DNA of the CDR3 is TGTGCCAGCAGCCAAGATTACCGGGGGGGGCCCAAGGATGAGCAGTTCTTC. Its protein product is CASSQDYRGGPKDEQFF.

The rearrangement links TRBV9 to TRBJ1-2, with TRBD1 matching 7 bases. Germline trimming cut 3 bases from V and 0 bases from J; bases unmatched to any gene: 8. The CDR3 is made up of 16 amino acids. Looked up from germline, CDR1 is SGDLS and CDR2 is YYNGEE. The CDR3 DNA follows: TGTGCCAGCAGCGCACTCCCCGGGACAGCTAACTATGGCTACACCTTC. Protein: CASSALPGTANYGYTF.

This chain joins TRBV13 and TRBJ2-6; D is perhaps TRBD1 (6 bases). The CDR3 is 16 residues long. Germline V CDR1 and CDR2: PRHDT, FYEKMQ (reference sequence). Trimming took 3 bases from V and 0 from J, leaving 9 bases between them. DNA for the CDR3: TGTGCCAGCAGCTTCCAACAGGGCTCTGGGGCCAACGTCCTGACTTTC. Its translation: CASSFQQGSGANVLTF.

The CDR3 DNA follows: TGTGCCAGCAGCTTCAACGGAGGGTTTGGCACTGAAGCTTTCTTT. It codes for CASSFNGGFGTEAFF. The rearrangement joins TRBV11-2 to TRBJ1-1; no clear D gene. The CDR3 length is 15 residues. Per germline, CDR1 SGHAT and CDR2 FQNNGV. Trimming cost V 3 bases and J 4 bases, with 15 bases left between them. The full variable domain, in which reference TRBV11-2 and TRBJ1-1 provide the parts outside the CDR3, is EAGVAQSPRYKIIEKRQSVAFWCNPISGHATLYWYQQILGQGPKLLIQFQNNGVVDDSQLPKDRFSAERLKGVDSTLKIQPAKLEDSAVYLCASSFNGGFGTEAFFGQGTRLTVV.

J is TRBJ2-3 and V is TRBV5-4; the D is unclear. The CDR3 has 14 residues. Between the trimmed V and J ends, which lost 0 bases and 0 bases, there was a span of 5 bases. Germline-derived CDR1 and CDR2 are SGHNT and YYREEE (reference sequence). CDR3 DNA sequence: TGTGCCAGCAGCTTGGCCGGGAGCACAGATACGCAGTATTTT. Its protein product is CASSLAGSTDTQYF.

The V gene is TRBV18, the J gene TRBJ2-4; 7 positions match TRBD2. The ends lost 3 bases at V and 7 bases at J; junction bases unmatched: 3. The CDR3 contains 13 residues. Germline V gives CDR1 KGHSH, CDR2 LQKENI. The CDR3: CASSPVRGNIQYF. The CDR3 DNA sequence: TGTGCCAGCTCACCTGTGCGGGGGAACATTCAGTACTTC.